This TCR beta chain was sequenced for a study of T cell responses to AZD1222 COVID-19 vaccine. Concerning this clone: The antigen remains undetermined.

Study results and limitations: Unmutated variant regions are reportedly the target of nearly half of TCRs that are spike-specific. Regions 160-218 and 743-854 dominated among vaccine-associated CD4 TCRs spanning spike. Compared with day 0, the breadth and depth of the Spike-specific TCR repertoire rose significantly after two doses of AZD1222. White British people made up most donors, females outnumbered males, and clonal diversity was possibly underestimated.

The CDR3 loop spans 14 amino acids. CDR1 and CDR2 from the germline V gene are SGHTS and YDEGEE. The V and J ends lost 2 bases and 5 bases respectively, with 13 bases between them. Only in-frame clones appear in the TCRdb table, and some are missing; sequencing was by immunoSEQ multiplex PCR. The repertoire consists of roughly 130,000 clones, with 85% to 90% occurring once and the leading ten covering less than 7%. The genes are TRBV5-8 and TRBJ2-5, with a possible D match to TRBD2 (6 bases). The origin of this receptor is an adult in good health. The specimen comprised peripheral blood, sampled on day 0 of AZD1222 vaccination. This chain's CDR3 is CASSLEGAGETQYF. CDR3 nucleotide sequence: TGTGCCAGCAGCTTAGAAGGGGCGGGGGAGACCCAGTACTTC.